This TCR beta chain was identified in a study of blood T cells in healthy people across ages. Study-wide results and limits: With unsorted PBMCs, a conclusive comparison of naive versus antigen-experienced cells was not possible.

This clonotype turned up a few times. Its specificity is unknown. Then a second PCR, running roughly 7 to 11 cycles, was carried out with a sample-barcoded 5' primer and a J-beta primer mix. In TCRdb, the 5' RACE reads were re-called with MiXCR into one record per CDR3 protein. The data show 1.4 million to 1.5 million distinct CDR3 sequences, about 40% seen once. Germline V gene lookup returns CDR1 SGDLS and CDR2 YYNGEE. Trimming took 4 bases from V and 8 from J; bases not matched to a gene: 12. This CDR3 has 15 residues. V and J are TRBV9 and TRBJ1-2, with TRBD1 identical over 9 bases. The material sequenced was blood. The sequence was obtained from a woman under 30 in good health. CDR3: CASSPRDRVLEGYTF. The CDR3 nucleotides read TGTGCCAGCAGCCCCCGGGACAGGGTCTTGGAGGGCTACACCTTC. The entire variable domain, with the rest obtained from reference TRBV9 and TRBJ1-2, is as follows: DSGVTQTPKHLITATGQRVTLRCSPRSGDLSVYWYQQSLDQGLQFLIQYYNGEERAKGNILERFSAQQFPDLHSELNLSSLELGDSALYFCASSPRDRVLEGYTFGSGTRLTVV.